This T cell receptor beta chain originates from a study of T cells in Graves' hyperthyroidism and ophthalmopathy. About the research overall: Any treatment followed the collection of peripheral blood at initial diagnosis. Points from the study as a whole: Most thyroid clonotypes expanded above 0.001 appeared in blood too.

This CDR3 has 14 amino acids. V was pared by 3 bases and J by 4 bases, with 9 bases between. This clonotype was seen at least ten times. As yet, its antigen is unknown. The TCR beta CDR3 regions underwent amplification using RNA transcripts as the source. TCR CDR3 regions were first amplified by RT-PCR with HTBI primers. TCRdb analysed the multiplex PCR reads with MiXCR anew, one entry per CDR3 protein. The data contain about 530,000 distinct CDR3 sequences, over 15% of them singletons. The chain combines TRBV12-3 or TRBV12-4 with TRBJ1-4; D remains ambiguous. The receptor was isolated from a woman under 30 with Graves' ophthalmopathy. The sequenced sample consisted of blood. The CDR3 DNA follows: TGTGCCAGCAGTTTTTGGCAGAGTAATGAAAAACTGTTTTTT. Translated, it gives CASSFWQSNEKLFF.